The 21 T cell receptor beta chains below were found in one sample sequenced in a study of control samples from healthy donors and cancer patients. Produced via immunoSEQ multiplex PCR; TCRdb's table is partial and in-frame only. The table records 150,000 to 200,000 clones, about 94% of them present only once. Material for sequencing was blood. These receptors came from a woman aged 35 to 49 in good health.

This chain connects TRBV27 to TRBJ1-4; 7 nucleotides agree with TRBD1. Per germline, CDR1 MNHEY and CDR2 SMNVEV (reference sequence). The ends lost 3 bases at V and 8 bases at J; junction bases unmatched: 6. This CDR3 is built from 14 residues. The CDR3: CASSFSTGREKLFF. The CDR3 DNA reads as TGTGCCAGCAGTTTTTCGACAGGGCGCGAAAAACTGTTTTTT. Full variable domain (remainder filled in from reference TRBV27 and TRBJ1-4): EAQVTQNPRYLITVTGKKLTVTCSQNMNHEYMSWYRQDPGLGLRQIYYSMNVEVTDKGDVPEGYKVSRKEKRNFPLILESPSPNQTSLYFCASSFSTGREKLFFGSGTQLSVL.

The chain recombines TRBV29-1 with TRBJ2-2; D is undetermined. CDR3 length equals 13 residues. Germline loops: CDR1 SQVTM, CDR2 ANQGSEA. Between the trimmed V and J ends, which lost 6 bases and 4 bases, there was a span of 12 bases. The CDR3 here is CSVPWATTGELFF. The CDR3 DNA is TGCAGCGTCCCTTGGGCGACCACCGGGGAGCTGTTTTTT.

The chain links TRBV19 to TRBJ2-3; a possible D gene is TRBD2 (6 bases). The ends were cut back, 7 bases at V and 0 bases at J, with 17 bases in the middle. The CDR3 runs to 16 residues. Germline V gene data show CDR1 as LNHDA and CDR2 as SQIVND (reference sequence). The CDR3 DNA sequence: TGTGCCAGTAAAGGGAGGCGGACCTCTAGCACAGATACGCAGTATTTT. Its protein is CASKGRRTSSTDTQYF. The complete variable domain, with remaining parts taken from reference TRBV19 and TRBJ2-3, reads DGGITQSPKYLFRKEGQNVTLSCEQNLNHDAMYWYRQDPGQGLRLIYYSQIVNDFQKGDIAEGYSVSREKKESFPLTVTSAQKNPTAFYLCASKGRRTSSTDTQYFGPGTRLTVL.

The genes are TRBV24-1 and TRBJ2-1, with TRBD2 matching over 8 bases. Germline V CDR1 and CDR2: KGHDR, SFDVKD. Trimming cost V 3 bases and J 7 bases; bases outside gene matches: 10. The CDR3 is 16 residues long. The CDR3 sequence: CATSDNARGARNEQFF. DNA of the CDR3: TGTGCCACCAGTGATAACGCGCGGGGGGCTAGAAATGAGCAGTTCTTC.

The rearrangement links TRBV18 to TRBJ1-6; D not resolved. The CDR3 spans 13 residues. V lost 3 bases to trimming and J lost 4 bases, with 4 bases between them. Germline CDR1 KGHSH, CDR2 LQKENI. The CDR3, as DNA: TGTGCCAGCTCACCGCGATATAATTCACCCCTCCACTTT. This sequence encodes CASSPRYNSPLHF.

The chain employs TRBV2 and TRBJ1-6; tentatively, D is TRBD1 (6 bases). Germline CDR1 and CDR2: SNHLY and FYNNEI. V shed 5 bases and J shed 14 bases, with 19 bases lying between them. The CDR3 consists of 14 residues. The CDR3 is CASSLLEGQGTLHF. CDR3 sequence (DNA): TGTGCCAGCAGTCTGCTGGAAGGGCAGGGGACCCTCCACTTT.

The chain recombines TRBV5-1 with TRBJ2-5; D tentatively reads TRBD1 or TRBD2 (5 bases each). Trimming took 3 bases from V and 2 from J, leaving 8 bases between them. The CDR3 length is 13 residues. Germline V lookup: CDR1 SGHRS, CDR2 YFSETQ. The DNA of the CDR3 is TGCGCCAGCAGCTGGGACCTTCAAGAGACCCAGTACTTC. It yields the protein CASSWDLQETQYF.

On this clone: Other DNA sequences within the sample encode an identical CDR3. This chain links TRBV7-2 with TRBJ1-1, with D possibly TRBD1 on 5 matching bases. The germline V gene encodes CDR1 SGHTA and CDR2 FQGNSA. Trimming cost V 3 bases and J 4 bases, with 12 bases left between them. The CDR3 is made up of 14 amino acids. CDR3: CASSLGRVGTEAFF. DNA for the CDR3: TGTGCCAGCAGCTTGGGACGGGTGGGCACTGAAGCTTTCTTT.

This clone was recorded only once. The chain recombines TRBV9 with TRBJ1-3; no firm D call. Trimming removed 0 bases at V and 2 bases at J, with 3 bases between. This CDR3 is built from 13 residues. Germline V lookup: CDR1 SGDLS, CDR2 YYNGEE. The CDR3 coding sequence is TGTGCCAGCAGCGTAGGCCCTGGAAACACCATATATTTT. It yields the protein CASSVGPGNTIYF.

Only a few counts were recorded for this clone. The chain has TRBV21-1 and TRBJ2-7. TRBV21-1 is recorded as a pseudogene. The CDR3 sequence is 10 residues long. This CDR3 is CASSKAQQYF. The DNA for the CDR3 is TGTGCCAGCAGTAAGGCTCAGCAGTACTTC.

This clone was picked up one time. This CDR3 is CASSQVTGHGWGNGANVLTF. The CDR3 DNA sequence: TGCGCCAGCAGTCAGGTTACGGGACATGGGTGGGGGAATGGGGCCAACGTCCTGACTTTC. The rearrangement uses TRBV23-1 and TRBJ2-6; D possibly corresponds to TRBD1 (6 bases). TRBV23-1 is given ORF status, its function remaining uncertain. The CDR3 length is 20 residues. Between the trimmed V and J ends, which lost 3 bases and 3 bases, there was a span of 24 bases.

The CDR3 sequence is CASSVLADSSTDTQYF. Written as DNA, the CDR3 is TGTGCCAGCAGCGTACTAGCGGACTCTAGCACAGATACGCAGTATTTT. The chain carries TRBV4-2 and TRBJ2-3; 8 nucleotides align to TRBD2. This CDR3 has 16 amino acids. From germline, CDR1 is LGHNA and CDR2 YNFKEQ. The V gene end was trimmed by 5 bases and the J gene end by 0 bases; junction bases not matched to a gene: 7.

The chain uses TRBV11-3 and TRBJ2-7, with unresolved D. V was shortened by 1 base and J by 0 bases, with 7 bases between the two germline ends. CDR1 and CDR2 from the germline V gene are SGHNT and YENEEA. This CDR3 has 14 amino acids. The CDR3 sequence is CASSLVAGSYEQYF. The CDR3 DNA reads TGTGCCAGCAGCTTAGTCGCAGGCTCCTACGAGCAGTACTTC. Full variable domain (outside the CDR3, taken from reference TRBV11-3 and TRBJ2-7): EAGVVQSPRYKIIEKKQPVAFWCNPISGHNTLYWYLQNLGQGPELLIRYENEEAVDDSQLPKDRFSAERLKGVDSTLKIQPAELGDSAVYLCASSLVAGSYEQYFGPGTRLTVT.

The chain couples TRBV7-6 to TRBJ2-2; possible D gene TRBD2, 6 bases. The germline V gene has CDR1 SGHVS and CDR2 FNYEAQ. The CDR3 has 12 amino acids. V was shortened by 6 bases and J by 6 bases, with 8 bases between the two germline ends. The CDR3 spells CASRREAGELFF. The CDR3 coding sequence is TGTGCCAGCAGGAGGGAGGCCGGGGAGCTGTTTTTT.

This clone appeared a single time. This chain uses TRBV12-5 with TRBJ2-4, with 8 bases that match TRBD1. Germline-derived CDR1 and CDR2 are LGHNT and FRNRAP. After removal of 4 bases from V and 6 bases from J, the junction contained 14 bases not matched to a gene. The CDR3 runs 17 residues. CDR3 sequence: CASGSLLSRTGTNIQYF. The DNA for the CDR3 is TGTGCTAGTGGTTCCCTTTTGAGTAGGACAGGGACAAACATTCAGTACTTC.

The chain has TRBV30 and TRBJ1-5; D gene unclear. The CDR3 is made up of 13 amino acids. V lost 2 bases and J lost 6, with 11 bases in between. Germline V lookup: CDR1 GTSNPN, CDR2 SVGIG (reference sequence). CDR3 loop: CAWSSLVGQPQHF. The CDR3 DNA reads TGTGCCTGGAGTTCCCTCGTAGGTCAGCCCCAGCATTTT.

V and J are TRBV18 and TRBJ1-3; possibly TRBD1 for D (5 bases). The germline V gene encodes CDR1 KGHSH and CDR2 LQKENI. Trimming pared 6 bases from V and 0 bases from J, leaving 15 bases between. The CDR3 sequence is 16 residues long. The CDR3 sequence: CASSSGLLSSGNTIYF. In DNA form, the CDR3 reads TGTGCCAGCTCGTCGGGACTCCTGAGCTCTGGAAACACCATATATTTT.

The chain couples TRBV29-1 to TRBJ2-5, with 9 bases fitting TRBD1. V dropped 6 bases and J dropped 2; count of bases not matched to a gene: 19. The germline CDR1 and CDR2 sequences are SQVTM and ANQGSEA. This CDR3 is built from 18 residues. DNA of the CDR3: TGCAGCGTGATGAACCCCGGGACAGGGACACACATGCAAGAGACCCAGTACTTC. Translating it yields CSVMNPGTGTHMQETQYF.

The V and J genes are TRBV13 and TRBJ2-1; D not resolved. CDR1 PRHDT and CDR2 FYEKMQ come from the germline V gene (reference sequence). CDR3 length equals 13 residues. Trimming removed 0 bases from V and 5 bases from J, with 5 bases in between. CDR3 amino acids: CASSLGPHNEQFF. CDR3 nucleotide sequence: TGTGCCAGCAGCTTAGGCCCACACAATGAGCAGTTCTTC.

CDR3: CASSLSVSYEQYF. Here the CDR3 DNA reads TGTGCCAGCAGTTTGTCGGTTTCCTACGAGCAGTACTTC. The chain combines TRBV12-3 or TRBV12-4 with TRBJ2-7; D not resolved. The V end was cut by 3 bases, the J end by 1 base, with 7 bases between. The CDR3 spans 13 residues.

Turning to this clone: Mismatch with germline at one junction end may stem from a read error. V gene TRBV7-6 combines with J gene TRBJ2-7; D is possibly TRBD1 (6 bases). In germline, CDR1 is SGHVS, CDR2 FNYEAQ. The CDR3 sequence is 15 residues long. The DNA of the CDR3 is TGTGCCAGCAGCTTAGCCGGACGGGACACCTACGGGCAGTACTTC. Its protein product is CASSLAGRDTYGQYF.